This record covers a single T cell receptor beta chain. The data stem from a study of identical twins. TCRdb reprocessed the 5' RACE reads with MiXCR, giving one entry per CDR3 protein. The data show hundreds of thousands of distinct CDR3 sequences, approximately 13% seen once. The CDR3 is 16 amino acids. J was trimmed by 0 bases and V by 4 bases; bases with no gene match: 8. Germline V CDR1 and CDR2: SGHAT, FQNNGV. These data also formed part of another study, on yellow fever vaccine responses in identical twins.

The chain joins TRBV11-2 to TRBJ2-7, with 8 nucleotides matching TRBD2. Sequencing input: CD8+ T cells sorted from blood. The source is a woman younger than 35 in good health. Written as DNA, the CDR3 is TGTGCCAGCAGCTCCGGGGGGGTGACTTCCTCCTACGAGCAGTACTTC. It encodes CASSSGGVTSSYEQYF.